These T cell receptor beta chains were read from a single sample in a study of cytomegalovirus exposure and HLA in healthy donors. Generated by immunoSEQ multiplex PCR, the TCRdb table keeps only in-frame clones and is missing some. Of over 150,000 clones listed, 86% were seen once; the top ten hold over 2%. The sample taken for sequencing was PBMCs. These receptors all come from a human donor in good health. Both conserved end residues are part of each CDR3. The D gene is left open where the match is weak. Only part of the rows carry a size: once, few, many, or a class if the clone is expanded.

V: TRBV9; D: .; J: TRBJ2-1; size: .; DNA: TGTGCCAGCAGCTGGAGGGGGCAAAGCTCCTACAATGAGCAGTTCTTC; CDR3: CASSWRGQSSYNEQFF
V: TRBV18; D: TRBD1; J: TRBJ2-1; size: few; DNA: TGTGCCAGCTCACCGGACAGGGCCGTTTACAATGAGCAGTTCTTC; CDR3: CASSPDRAVYNEQFF
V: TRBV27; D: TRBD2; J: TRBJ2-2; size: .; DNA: TGTGCCAGCAGATGGGGAGGGGCGGGCGGGGAGCTGTTTTTT; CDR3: CASRWGGAGGELFF
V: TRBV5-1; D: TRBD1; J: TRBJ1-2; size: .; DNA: TGCGCCAGCAGCTTGGGACAGGGGGCGGCTGGCTACACCTTC; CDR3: CASSLGQGAAGYTF
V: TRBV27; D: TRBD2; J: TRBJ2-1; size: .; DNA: TGTGCCAGCAGTTTATTCCATCTGGGGACTAGCGGGTACTCGTTATACAATGAGCAGTTCTTC; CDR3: CASSLFHLGTSGYSLYNEQFF
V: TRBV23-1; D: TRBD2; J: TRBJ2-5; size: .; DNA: TGCGCCAGCAGTCAACCAATAACTAGCGTAGGAGAGACCCAGTACTTC; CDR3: CASSQPITSVGETQYF
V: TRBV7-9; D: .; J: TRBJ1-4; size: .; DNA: TGTGCCAGCAGCTTAGGAGGCGTTAATGAAAAACTGTTTTTT; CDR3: CASSLGGVNEKLFF
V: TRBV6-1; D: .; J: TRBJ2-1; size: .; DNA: TGTGCCAGCAGCGGGACATTCAATGAGCAGTTCTTC; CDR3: CASSGTFNEQFF
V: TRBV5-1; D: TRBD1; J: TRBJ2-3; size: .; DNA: TGCGCCAGCAGCCACACAGGGGGCGGGGGAGATACGCAGTATTTT; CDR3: CASSHTGGGGDTQYF
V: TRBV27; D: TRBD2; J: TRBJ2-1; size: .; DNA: TGTGCCAGCAGTTTATGGCCGGGACTAGCGGGATACAATGAGCAGTTCTTC; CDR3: CASSLWPGLAGYNEQFF